What follows are 32 T cell receptor beta chains derived from one specimen sequenced in a study of blood T cell repertoires in COVID-19. Some clones are missing from TCRdb's copy, which holds only in-frame ones; the method was immunoSEQ multiplex PCR. This table has about 260,000 clones, roughly 79% appearing once. What was sequenced was peripheral blood. Every receptor here comes from an elderly woman with acute or convalescent COVID-19.

V and J are TRBV12-5 and TRBJ2-7; 7 bases are shared with TRBD2. CDR3 size: 14 residues. Losses at the gene ends were 3 bases for V and 6 bases for J; bases not matched to a gene: 8. In germline, CDR1 is LGHNT, CDR2 FRNRAP. In DNA form, the CDR3 reads TGTGCTAGTGGTTTATCCAGCGGGGTGGCCGAGCAGTACTTC. It codes for CASGLSSGVAEQYF.

This chain uses TRBV3-1 (or the pseudogene TRBV3-2) with TRBJ1-2; 8 nucleotides align to TRBD1. The CDR3 length is 17 residues. The V segment lost 1 base and the J segment 0 bases; nucleotides outside the gene matches: 7. Per germline, CDR1 LGHDT and CDR2 YNNKEL (reference sequence). The CDR3 loop is CASSQVPGQASNYGYTF. CDR3 DNA: TGTGCCAGCAGCCAAGTCCCGGGACAGGCGTCTAACTATGGCTACACCTTC.

The chain has TRBV7-7 and TRBJ2-3; 7 bases align to TRBD1. J was trimmed by 2 bases and V by 3 bases; bases with no gene match: 11. CDR1 is SSHAT, CDR2 FNYEAQ, per germline (reference sequence). The CDR3 consists of 17 residues. This CDR3 is CASSFKGAAANTDTQYF. CDR3 coding DNA: TGTGCCAGCAGCTTTAAGGGGGCAGCAGCCAACACAGATACGCAGTATTTT.

The chain links TRBV19 to TRBJ1-5, with 10 bases identical to TRBD1. The germline CDR1 and CDR2 sequences are LNHDA and SQIVND (reference sequence). V shed 7 bases, J shed 1 base, and the junction held 7 bases outside the gene matches. This CDR3 spans 16 amino acids. In DNA form, the CDR3 reads TGTGCCAGTAACCACCGACAGGGGGCGAGCAATCAGCCCCAGCATTTT. This sequence encodes CASNHRQGASNQPQHF.

This chain uses TRBV15 with TRBJ1-2, with D maybe TRBD1 (6 bases). The V and J ends lost 1 base and 4 bases respectively, with 16 bases between them. The germline V gene has CDR1 LNHNV and CDR2 YYDKDF (reference sequence). The CDR3 sequence is 16 residues long. The CDR3 is CATSRGAGQYGYGYTF. CDR3 in DNA: TGTGCCACCAGCAGAGGGGCCGGACAGTATGGCTATGGCTACACCTTC.

The J gene is TRBJ1-4, the V gene TRBV15, with 7 bases fitting TRBD1. Germline CDR1 is LNHNV and CDR2 is YYDKDF (reference sequence). J lost 4 bases, V lost 4 bases, and 6 bases had no gene match. This CDR3 is 15 amino acids long. The CDR3 sequence: CATSTWGQLNEKLFF. CDR3 sequence (DNA): TGTGCCACCAGCACGTGGGGACAGCTTAATGAAAAACTGTTTTTT.

The V and J genes are TRBV6-5 and TRBJ1-5; D is perhaps TRBD1 (6 bases). The germline CDR1 and CDR2 sequences are MNHEY and SVGAGI. The CDR3 is made up of 14 amino acids. V lost 5 bases to trimming and J lost 9 bases, with 17 bases between them. This CDR3 is CASSHETGIGPQHF. The CDR3 nucleotides are TGTGCCAGCAGTCATGAAACAGGGATTGGGCCCCAGCATTTT.

This chain connects TRBV7-8 to TRBJ2-5, with TRBD2 as a possible D gene (6 bases). CDR1 and CDR2 (germline): SGHVS, FQNEAQ. CDR3 length equals 15 residues. V was cut by 1 base and J by 3 bases, with 12 bases left in between. The CDR3 spells CASSLDGSGEETQYF. As DNA, the CDR3 is TGTGCCAGCAGCTTAGATGGTAGCGGTGAAGAGACCCAGTACTTC.

The chain is built from TRBV7-9 and TRBJ1-2; 8 bases are shared with TRBD1. The CDR3 is 14 amino acids. V dropped 5 bases and J dropped 4; count of bases not matched to a gene: 6. CDR1 SEHNR and CDR2 FQNEAQ come from the germline V gene (reference sequence). Written as DNA, the CDR3 is TGTGCCAGCAGCAGTCAGGGGGCAGGCTATGGCTACACCTTC. The encoded protein is CASSSQGAGYGYTF. Complete variable domain (other parts from reference TRBV7-9 and TRBJ1-2): DTGVSQNPRHKITKRGQNVTFRCDPISEHNRLYWYRQTLGQGPEFLTYFQNEAQLEKSRLLSDRFSAERPKGSFSTLEIQRTEQGDSAMYLCASSSQGAGYGYTFGSGTRLTVV.

The rearrangement links TRBV5-4 to TRBJ2-5; the match to TRBD2 covers 13 bases. The CDR3 covers 18 residues. Unmatched junction bases numbered 6, after V lost 0 bases and J lost 1 base. Germline CDR1 reads SGHNT; CDR2 reads YYREEE (reference sequence). The CDR3 protein is CASSLGRLAGGSQETQYF. DNA for the CDR3: TGTGCCAGCAGCTTGGGTCGACTAGCGGGGGGATCCCAAGAGACCCAGTACTTC.

The gene calls are TRBV27 and TRBJ1-1; possibly TRBD1 for D (6 bases). The germline V and J ends were trimmed by 4 bases and 1 base, with 13 bases remaining between them. The CDR3 spans 15 residues. Germline CDR1 and CDR2: MNHEY and SMNVEV (reference sequence). CDR3 residues: CASSSRQAKNTEAFF. In nucleotides, the CDR3 is TGTGCCAGCAGTTCAAGACAGGCCAAGAACACTGAAGCTTTCTTT.

J is TRBJ1-3 and V is TRBV18; D possibly corresponds to TRBD1 (6 bases). The CDR3 runs 14 residues. Germline CDR1 reads KGHSH; CDR2 reads LQKENI. Trimming pared 10 bases from V and 0 bases from J, leaving 13 bases between. In DNA form, the CDR3 reads TGTGCCACGAGCGGGGGCAGCTCTGGAAACACCATATATTTT. It translates to CATSGGSSGNTIYF.

This clone was counted once. The chain recombines TRBV6-2 or TRBV6-3 with TRBJ2-5; weak D call: TRBD2 (6 bases). The V end was cut by 6 bases, the J end by 2 bases, with 7 bases between. CDR1 is MNHEY and CDR2 is SVGEGT in the germline V gene. There are 12 residues in the CDR3. CDR3 DNA: TGTGCCAGCAGCGGGAGTCAAGAGACCCAGTACTTC. Amino acids: CASSGSQETQYF.

The chain has TRBV27 and TRBJ2-4; TRBD1 matches at 8 bases. The CDR3 spans 18 residues. Unmatched junction bases numbered 10, after V lost 1 base and J lost 2 bases. Germline assignment: CDR1 MNHEY and CDR2 SMNVEV (reference sequence). CDR3 DNA sequence: TGTGCCAGCAGTTTATACCGACAGGGGCGAGGGTCCAAAAACATTCAGTACTTC. Translation: CASSLYRQGRGSKNIQYF.

This clone was observed once. This rearrangement joins TRBV5-6 to TRBJ1-6, with D perhaps TRBD1 (5 bases). Germline CDR1 and CDR2: SGHDT and YYEEEE. This CDR3 is 14 amino acids long. The V end lost 4 bases, the J end lost 6 bases, and 11 bases lay between the germline ends. The CDR3 DNA is TGTGCCAGCAGCCACCGGGACTTTAATTCACCCCTCCACTTT. Translated: CASSHRDFNSPLHF. Full variable domain (outside the CDR3, taken from reference TRBV5-6 and TRBJ1-6): DAGVTQSPTHLIKTRGQQVTLRCSPKSGHDTVSWYQQALGQGPQFIFQYYEEEERQRGNFPDRFSGHQFPNYSSELNVNALLLGDSALYLCASSHRDFNSPLHFGNGTRLTVT.

Comments on this clone: The junction does not match germline at one end; this may be a read error. The chain employs TRBV7-7 and TRBJ2-3; 8 nucleotides agree with TRBD2. CDR1 SSHAT and CDR2 FNYEAQ come from the germline V gene (reference sequence). This CDR3 contains 15 residues. CDR3 DNA sequence: TGTGCTAGCAGCTTAGCAGCGGGAGGCACAGATACGCAGTATTTT. As protein: CASSLAAGGTDTQYF.

The V call is TRBV6-5, the J call TRBJ2-1, with 9 bases that match TRBD2. Germline CDR1 MNHEY, CDR2 SVGAGI. The CDR3 extends over 16 amino acids. With 1 base clipped from V and 6 bases from J, the junction kept 7 bases outside the gene matches. CDR3: CASSYWGSGSGNEQFF. The DNA of the CDR3 is TGTGCCAGCAGTTACTGGGGTAGCGGGAGCGGCAATGAGCAGTTCTTC.

The V call is TRBV6-4, the J call TRBJ1-6; D possibly corresponds to TRBD1 (6 bases). V lost 0 bases, J lost 0 bases, and 15 bases lay in between. The CDR3 consists of 19 residues. Germline V gives CDR1 MRHNA, CDR2 SNTAGT. The CDR3 nucleotides are TGTGCCAGCAGTGACTCGAAGGGGGGGCGGAGCTCCTATAATTCACCCCTCCACTTT. Amino acids: CASSDSKGGRSSYNSPLHF.

This sequence joins TRBV5-6 and TRBJ1-1, with 10 bases that match TRBD1. This CDR3 is 17 amino acids long. CDR1 SGHDT and CDR2 YYEEEE come from the germline V gene. V was pared by 3 bases and J by 3 bases, with 11 bases of the junction left unmatched. CDR3 DNA sequence: TGTGCCAGCAGCTCGACAGGGGGCTCGGGGAAGGACACTGAAGCTTTCTTT. As protein: CASSSTGGSGKDTEAFF.

The chain links TRBV12-3 or TRBV12-4 to TRBJ1-2; 8 nucleotides line up with TRBD1. V was clipped by 6 bases and J by 4 bases; unmatched bases: 4. The CDR3 covers 13 residues. CDR3 residues: CASRPTGGYGYTF. The CDR3 DNA reads as TGTGCCAGCAGACCAACAGGGGGCTATGGCTACACCTTC.

This chain links TRBV28 with TRBJ1-1; unclear D gene. Trimming removed 1 base from V and 2 bases from J, with 8 bases in between. The CDR3 contains 14 residues. Germline values: CDR1 MDHEN, CDR2 SYDVKM. Written as DNA, the CDR3 is TGTGCCAGCAGTTTATCCGCGGTAAACACTGAAGCTTTCTTT. It codes for CASSLSAVNTEAFF.

V is TRBV7-9 and J is TRBJ1-3; 8 bases are shared with TRBD1. V trimming: 2 bases; J trimming: 0 bases; junction bases outside the gene matches: 6. The CDR3 loop spans 17 amino acids. CDR1 SEHNR and CDR2 FQNEAQ come from the germline V gene (reference sequence). The CDR3 sequence: CASSLPIDRGSGNTIYF. The CDR3 nucleotides are TGTGCCAGCAGCTTACCCATCGACAGGGGCTCTGGAAACACCATATATTTT.

In its sample, this clone was seen once. V and J are TRBV5-4 and TRBJ1-1, with a weak D call TRBD1 (5 bases). The CDR3 is made up of 12 amino acids. Trimming pared 10 bases from V and 4 bases from J, leaving 14 bases between. Germline CDR1 reads SGHNT; CDR2 reads YYREEE (reference sequence). The CDR3 sequence is CAFRGYGTEAFF. The CDR3 coding sequence is TGTGCCTTTAGGGGTTATGGCACTGAAGCTTTCTTT.

The chain carries TRBV19 and TRBJ1-2, with 9 positions matching TRBD1. Trimming cost V 9 bases and J 4 bases; bases outside gene matches: 3. Per the germline V gene, CDR1 is LNHDA and CDR2 is SQIVND (reference sequence). This CDR3 region has 12 residues. CDR3 region: CASQTGGYGYTF. The CDR3 DNA is TGTGCCAGCCAGACAGGGGGCTATGGCTACACCTTC.

The rearrangement joins TRBV9 to TRBJ2-1, with D possibly TRBD1 on 7 matching bases. Germline V gene lookup returns CDR1 SGDLS and CDR2 YYNGEE. The V end was cut by 2 bases, the J end by 8 bases, with 17 bases between. CDR3 length equals 15 residues. In DNA, the CDR3 is TGTGCCAGCAGCGTGGAGGGGGCAGGTTGGGATGAGCAGTTCTTC. Its protein is CASSVEGAGWDEQFF.

This chain uses TRBV6-5 with TRBJ1-1; possibly TRBD1 for D (6 bases). CDR1 MNHEY and CDR2 SVGAGI come from the germline V gene. The CDR3 is made up of 12 amino acids. The V gene lost 7 bases and the J gene lost 3 bases, with 9 bases spanning the gap. CDR3 nucleotide sequence: TGTGCCAGCAATCAGGGGCACACTGAAGCTTTCTTT. Translating gives CASNQGHTEAFF.

Only one count was recorded for this clone. The V call is TRBV27, the J call TRBJ1-6; D gene ambiguous. The CDR3 is 12 amino acids. Germline values: CDR1 MNHEY, CDR2 SMNVEV (reference sequence). V was shortened by 4 bases and J by 7 bases, with 5 bases between the two germline ends. This CDR3 reads CASSSKNSPLHF. In nucleotides, the CDR3 is TGTGCCAGCAGTTCTAAAAATTCACCCCTCCACTTT.

The chain couples TRBV7-3 to TRBJ2-3; D possibly corresponds to TRBD2 (7 bases). V dropped 3 bases and J dropped 4 bases, with 17 bases sitting between them. Germline V gene data show CDR1 as SGHTA and CDR2 as FQGTGA. This CDR3 spans 16 amino acids. CDR3 loop: CASSFGSSGGSDTQYF. In nucleotides, the CDR3 is TGTGCCAGCAGCTTTGGCTCGTCGGGGGGCTCAGATACGCAGTATTTT.

The chain recombines TRBV30 with TRBJ1-5; TRBD1 might be the D (5 bases). Germline V gene sequence: CDR1 GTSNPN, CDR2 SVGIG (reference sequence). Deletions cut 0 bases from V and 6 bases from J, with 9 bases between. CDR3 size: 13 residues. The CDR3 is CAWSVGGSQPQHF. The CDR3, as DNA: TGTGCCTGGAGTGTCGGGGGGAGTCAGCCCCAGCATTTT.

This CDR3 is CASSAAGANTEAFF. CDR3 in DNA: TGTGCCAGCAGTGCGGCGGGGGCCAACACTGAAGCTTTCTTT. The chain employs TRBV28 and TRBJ1-1; TRBD1 might be the D (6 bases). Germline CDR1 and CDR2: MDHEN and SYDVKM. V was pared by 5 bases and J by 2 bases, with 12 bases between. The CDR3 loop spans 14 amino acids.

This chain uses TRBV6-2 or TRBV6-3 with TRBJ1-5; 9 bases line up with TRBD1. Germline lookup yields CDR1 MNHEY and CDR2 SVGEGT. The CDR3 loop spans 15 amino acids. Trimming at V came to 6 bases and at J to 6 bases, leaving 9 bases not matched to a gene. This chain's CDR3 is CASSQGTGRAQPQHF. For the CDR3, the DNA is TGTGCCAGCAGCCAGGGGACAGGGAGGGCTCAGCCCCAGCATTTT.

This clone was detected once. This chain connects TRBV7-2 to TRBJ2-7; 12 positions match TRBD2. V lost 5 bases and J lost 4; bases outside the gene matches: 6. CDR1 is SGHTA and CDR2 is FQGNSA in the germline V gene. The CDR3 extends over 15 amino acids. Here the CDR3 DNA reads TGTGCCAGCAGCATATCTAGCGGGGGGGCTTACGAGCAGTACTTC. Protein product: CASSISSGGAYEQYF.